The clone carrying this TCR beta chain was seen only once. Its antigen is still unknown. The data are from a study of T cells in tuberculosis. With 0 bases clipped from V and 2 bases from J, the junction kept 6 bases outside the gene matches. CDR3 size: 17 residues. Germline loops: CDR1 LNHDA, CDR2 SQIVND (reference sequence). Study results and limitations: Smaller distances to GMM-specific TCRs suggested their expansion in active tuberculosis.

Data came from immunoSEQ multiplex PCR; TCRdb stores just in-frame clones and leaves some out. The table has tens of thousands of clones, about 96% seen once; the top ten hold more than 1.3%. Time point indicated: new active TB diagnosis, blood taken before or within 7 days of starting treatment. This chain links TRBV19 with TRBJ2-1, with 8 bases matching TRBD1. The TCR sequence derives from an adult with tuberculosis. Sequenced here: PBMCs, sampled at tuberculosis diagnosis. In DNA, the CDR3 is TGTGCCAGTAGTATAGATTCCGACAGGGGTCCCTACAATGAGCAGTTCTTC. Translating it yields CASSIDSDRGPYNEQFF.